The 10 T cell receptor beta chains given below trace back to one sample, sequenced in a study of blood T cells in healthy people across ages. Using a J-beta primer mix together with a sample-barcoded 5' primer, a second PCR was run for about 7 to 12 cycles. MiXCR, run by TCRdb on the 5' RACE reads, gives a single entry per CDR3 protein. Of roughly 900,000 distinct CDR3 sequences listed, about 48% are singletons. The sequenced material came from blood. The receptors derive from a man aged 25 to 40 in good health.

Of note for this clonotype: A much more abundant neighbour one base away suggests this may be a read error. CDR3 DNA: TGTGCCATCAGTGAGTCAAACTCCCTCGGGGAGCAGTACTTC. Its translation is CAISESNSLGEQYF. This chain connects TRBV10-3 to TRBJ2-7; D is ambiguous. This CDR3 is 14 amino acids long. The germline V gene has CDR1 ENHRY and CDR2 SYGVKD. Trimming pared 0 bases from V and 7 bases from J, leaving 13 bases between.

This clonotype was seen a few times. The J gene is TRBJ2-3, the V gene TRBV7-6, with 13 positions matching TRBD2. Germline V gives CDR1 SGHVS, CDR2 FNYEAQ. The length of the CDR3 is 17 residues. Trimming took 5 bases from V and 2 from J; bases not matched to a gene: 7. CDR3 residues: CASSVGTSGVITDTQYF. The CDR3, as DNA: TGTGCCAGCAGCGTAGGGACTAGCGGGGTGATCACAGATACGCAGTATTTT. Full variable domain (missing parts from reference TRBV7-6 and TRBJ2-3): GAGVSQSPRYKVTKRGQDVALRCDPISGHVSLYWYRQALGQGPEFLTYFNYEAQQDKSGLPNDRFSAERPEGSISTLTIQRTEQRDSAMYRCASSVGTSGVITDTQYFGPGTRLTVL.

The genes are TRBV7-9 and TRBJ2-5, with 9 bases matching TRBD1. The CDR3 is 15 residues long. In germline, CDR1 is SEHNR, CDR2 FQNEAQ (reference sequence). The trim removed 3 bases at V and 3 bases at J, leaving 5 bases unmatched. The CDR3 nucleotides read TGTGCCAGCAGCTTGGTAGACAGGGGGGAAGAGACCCAGTACTTC. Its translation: CASSLVDRGEETQYF.

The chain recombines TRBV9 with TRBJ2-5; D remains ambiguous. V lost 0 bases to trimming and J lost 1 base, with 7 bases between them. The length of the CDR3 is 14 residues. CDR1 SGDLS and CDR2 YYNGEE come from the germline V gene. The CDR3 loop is CASSVGPGQETQYF. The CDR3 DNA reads TGTGCCAGCAGCGTAGGGCCTGGCCAAGAGACCCAGTACTTC.

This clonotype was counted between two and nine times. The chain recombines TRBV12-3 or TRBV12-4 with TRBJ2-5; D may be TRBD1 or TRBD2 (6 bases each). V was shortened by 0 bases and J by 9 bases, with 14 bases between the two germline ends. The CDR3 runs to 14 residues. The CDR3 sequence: CASSLAGGPNPQYF. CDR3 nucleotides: TGTGCCAGCAGTTTAGCGGGGGGCCCCAACCCCCAGTACTTC.

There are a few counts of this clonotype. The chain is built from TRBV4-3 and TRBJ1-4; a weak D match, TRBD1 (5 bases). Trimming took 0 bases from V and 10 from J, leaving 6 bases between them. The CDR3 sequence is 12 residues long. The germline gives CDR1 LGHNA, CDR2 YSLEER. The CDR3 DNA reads TGCGCCAGCAGCCAAGAGGGGCGAAAACTGTTTTTT. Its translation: CASSQEGRKLFF.

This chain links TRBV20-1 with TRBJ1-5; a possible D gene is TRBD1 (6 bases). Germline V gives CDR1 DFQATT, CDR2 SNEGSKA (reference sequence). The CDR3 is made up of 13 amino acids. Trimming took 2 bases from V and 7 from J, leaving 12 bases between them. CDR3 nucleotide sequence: TGCAGTGCTAGACCAAACCAGGGGCAGCCCCAGCATTTT. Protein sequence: CSARPNQGQPQHF.

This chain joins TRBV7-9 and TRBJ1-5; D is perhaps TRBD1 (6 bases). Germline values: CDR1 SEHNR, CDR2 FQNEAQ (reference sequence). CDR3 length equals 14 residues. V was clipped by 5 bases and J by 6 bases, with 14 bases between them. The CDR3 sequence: CASSAHRDGQPQHF. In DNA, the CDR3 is TGTGCCAGCAGCGCCCACAGGGACGGTCAGCCCCAGCATTTT.

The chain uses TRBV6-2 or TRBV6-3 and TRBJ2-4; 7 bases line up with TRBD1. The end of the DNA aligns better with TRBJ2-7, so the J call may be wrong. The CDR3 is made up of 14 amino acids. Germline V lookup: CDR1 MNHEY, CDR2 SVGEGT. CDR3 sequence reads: CASTTDRVSNEQYF. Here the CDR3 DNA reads TGTGCCAGCACTACCGACAGGGTCAGCAACGAGCAGTACTTC.

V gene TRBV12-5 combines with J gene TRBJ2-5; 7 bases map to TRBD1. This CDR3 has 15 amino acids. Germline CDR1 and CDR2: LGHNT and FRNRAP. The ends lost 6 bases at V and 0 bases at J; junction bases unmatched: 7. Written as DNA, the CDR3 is TGTGCTAGTGGGGGGTCACAGGGGTACCAAGAGACCCAGTACTTC. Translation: CASGGSQGYQETQYF.